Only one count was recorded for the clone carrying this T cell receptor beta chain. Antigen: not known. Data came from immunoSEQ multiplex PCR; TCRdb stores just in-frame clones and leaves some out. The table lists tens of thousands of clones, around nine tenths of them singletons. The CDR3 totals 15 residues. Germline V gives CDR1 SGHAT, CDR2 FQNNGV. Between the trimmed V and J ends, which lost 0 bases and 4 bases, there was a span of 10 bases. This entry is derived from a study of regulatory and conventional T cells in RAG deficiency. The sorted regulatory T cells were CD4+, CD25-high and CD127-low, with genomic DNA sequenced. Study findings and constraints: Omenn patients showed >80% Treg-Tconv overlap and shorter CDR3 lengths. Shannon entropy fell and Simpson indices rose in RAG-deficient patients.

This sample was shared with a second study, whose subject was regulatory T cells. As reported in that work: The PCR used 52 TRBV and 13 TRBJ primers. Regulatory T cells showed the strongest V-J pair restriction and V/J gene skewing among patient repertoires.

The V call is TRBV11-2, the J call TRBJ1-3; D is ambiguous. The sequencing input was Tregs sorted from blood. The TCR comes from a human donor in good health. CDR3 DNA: TGTGCCAGCAGCTTAGATGCCGGGGTCGGAAACACCATATATTTT. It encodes CASSLDAGVGNTIYF.